This T cell receptor beta chain was captured by sequencing in a study of blood T cells in healthy people across ages. It was with a sample-barcoded 5' primer and a J-beta primer mix that a second PCR of roughly 6 to 12 cycles was run. All samples yielded 2.5 million or more CDR3-containing paired-end reads. From the 5' RACE reads, TCRdb called clonotypes with MiXCR, one entry per CDR3 protein. The data hold over 1,500,000 distinct CDR3 sequences, with about two fifths observed a single time. Each donor's blood draw was approximately 10 milliliters of peripheral blood. Trimming took 0 bases from V and 4 from J; bases not matched to a gene: 7. CDR3 length: 17 amino acids. CDR1 is SGHDN, CDR2 FVKESK, per germline.

Sequencing was carried out using blood. The chain couples TRBV14 to TRBJ1-2; 11 bases agree with TRBD1. The TCR comes from a human donor in good health. The CDR3 spells CASSQDLGQGASYGYTF. The CDR3, as DNA: TGTGCCAGCAGCCAAGATTTAGGACAGGGGGCTTCCTATGGCTACACCTTC.